The present entry profiles one TCR beta chain with its context. The antigen remains undetermined. These data are taken from a study of blood T cells in healthy people across ages. Study observations and caveats: Samples with more naive T cells showed higher observed beta diversity. The authors considered diversity estimates from one million T cells to be underestimates. Per-million-T-cell TCR beta diversity fell roughly linearly with age.

In germline, CDR1 is SQVTM, CDR2 ANQGSEA. The trim removed 7 bases at V and 10 bases at J, leaving 13 bases unmatched. This CDR3 has 13 amino acids. For the second PCR, which ran for roughly 6 to 12 cycles, a sample-barcoded 5' primer and a J-beta primer mix were used. With 12 random nucleotides, a template-switch adaptor tagged each individual cDNA molecule. TCRdb reanalysed the 5' RACE reads using MiXCR and keeps one entry per CDR3 protein. The data contain about 1.8 million distinct CDR3 sequences, around 48% of them singletons. The TCR sequence derives from a woman aged 40 to 55 in good health. This chain uses TRBV29-1 with TRBJ2-1; 7 positions agree with TRBD1. Sequenced input: blood. CDR3 protein: CSGRQGPLSEQFF. The CDR3 DNA is TGCAGCGGGCGACAGGGTCCCCTCTCAGAGCAGTTCTTC.